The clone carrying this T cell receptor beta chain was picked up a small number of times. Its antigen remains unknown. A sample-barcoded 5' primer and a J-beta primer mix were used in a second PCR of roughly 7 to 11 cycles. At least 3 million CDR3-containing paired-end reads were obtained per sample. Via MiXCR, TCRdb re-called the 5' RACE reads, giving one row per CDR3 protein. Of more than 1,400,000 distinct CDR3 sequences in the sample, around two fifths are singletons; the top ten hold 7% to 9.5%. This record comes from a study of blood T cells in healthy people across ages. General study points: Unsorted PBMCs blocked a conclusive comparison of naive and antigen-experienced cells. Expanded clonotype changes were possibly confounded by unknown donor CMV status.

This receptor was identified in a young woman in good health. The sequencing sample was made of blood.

The CDR3 DNA sequence: TGCAGTGCTGAACCCGAGGACTCCACAGATACGCAGTATTTT. This translates into CSAEPEDSTDTQYF. The chain is built from TRBV20-1 and TRBJ2-3; D is perhaps TRBD2 (5 bases). The CDR3 spans 14 residues. Germline CDR1 is DFQATT and CDR2 is SNEGSKA (reference sequence). V lost 5 bases and J lost 2, with 14 bases in between.